This TCR beta chain was sequenced for a study of control samples from healthy donors and cancer patients. Profiled with immunoSEQ multiplex PCR; TCRdb holds only in-frame clones, not every one. The profile covers some 44,000 clones, with more than 65% appearing a single time and about a sixth taken by the ten largest. From germline, CDR1 is SNHLY and CDR2 FYNNEI. This CDR3 has 15 residues. V lost 3 bases and J 1 base, leaving 11 bases between the germline ends. The chain uses TRBV2 and TRBJ2-3; D perhaps matches TRBD1 (5 bases). Sequencing was carried out using formalin-fixed, paraffin-embedded tissue. This clonotype originated in a male donor with melanoma. CDR3 loop: CASSEGRVGTDTQYF. Here the CDR3 DNA reads TGTGCCAGCAGTGAGGGCAGGGTGGGCACAGATACGCAGTATTTT. Combining the CDR3 with reference TRBV2 and TRBJ2-3 gives the whole variable domain EPEVTQTPSHQVTQMGQEVILRCVPISNHLYFYWYRQILGQKVEFLVSFYNNEISEKSEIFDDQFSVERPDGSNFTLKIRSTKLEDSAMYFCASSEGRVGTDTQYFGPGTRLTVL.